Detailed here is one T cell receptor beta chain. This specimen comes from a study of shared clonotypes between healthy human individuals. Study at large: Donor composition was a couple of women and three men, aged 18 to 49.

The assay used deep level. The table came from immunoSEQ multiplex PCR; TCRdb's copy has only in-frame clones and leaves some out. The sample comprises fewer than 3 million clones, around 93% of which are singletons, and around 0.35% rests with the top ten. Sequencing input: naive CD4+ T cells from PBMCs. Stated subset: CD45RA+ positively selected. The TCR comes from a man younger than 35 in good health. Some clones in this sample may be carry-over from other donors' samples.

CDR3 DNA: TGCGCCAGCACCTGGGACAGGACGGGTACTAATGAAAAACTGTTTTTT. It yields the protein CASTWDRTGTNEKLFF. The rearrangement uses TRBV5-1 and TRBJ1-4; 8 positions match TRBD1. V was clipped by 6 bases and J by 2 bases; unmatched bases: 9. Germline loops: CDR1 SGHRS, CDR2 YFSETQ. There are 16 residues in the CDR3. Together with reference TRBV5-1 and TRBJ1-4, the CDR3 gives the full variable domain: KAGVTQTPRYLIKTRGQQVTLSCSPISGHRSVSWYQQTPGQGLQFLFEYFSETQRNKGNFPGRFSGRQFSNSRSEMNVSTLELGDSALYLCASTWDRTGTNEKLFFGSGTQLSVL.